This entry lists 20 T cell receptor beta chains sequenced from one sample in a study of T cell clonality in common variable immunodeficiency. The repertoire was sequenced with immunoSEQ multiplex PCR; TCRdb's copy has only in-frame clones and lacks some. This sample carries approximately 81,000 clones, none of them present only once. Specimen: peripheral blood mononuclear cells. The source of these receptors is a person aged 18-70 years in good health.

This clone was seen repeatedly, ten times or more. CDR3 sequence reads: CASSLTTGQHSGANVLTF. CDR3 bases read: TGTGCCAGCAGCTTAACAACCGGACAGCATTCTGGGGCCAACGTC. The chain is built from TRBV7-3 and TRBJ2-6; TRBD1 is a possible D gene (6 bases). The read gets to within 3 residues of the CDR3 end, and the germline J gene fills in the rest. Germline values: CDR1 SGHTA, CDR2 FQGTGA. V gave up 0 bases and J gave up 1 base, with 13 bases separating them. The CDR3 totals 18 residues.

Many counts were recorded for this clone. The read stops 3 residues short of the end of the CDR3; the missing end is completed from the germline J gene. This rearrangement joins TRBV5-1 to TRBJ2-7, with 7 bases that match TRBD1. The CDR3 runs to 15 residues. V lost 0 bases and J lost 0; bases outside the gene matches: 3. In germline, CDR1 is SGHRS, CDR2 YFSETQ. CDR3 region: CASSLGQGLSYEQYF. Partial CDR3 DNA: TGCGCCAGCAGCTTGGGACAGGGCCTCTCCTACGAG.

The table lists this clone with many counts. The sequence runs out 3 residues before the end of the CDR3; the remainder is reconstructed from the germline J gene. This chain links TRBV12-3 or TRBV12-4 with TRBJ2-1; possible D gene TRBD1, 6 bases. This CDR3 region has 13 residues. V dropped 5 bases and J dropped 9 bases, with 14 bases sitting between them. CDR3 bases read: TGTGCCAGCAGTGTCAGGGGACGGGCTGAG. Translation gives CASSVRGRAE. In full, the CDR3 is CASSVRGRAEQFF.

This clone was detected ten times or more. The CDR3 end lies 3 residues beyond the end of the read and is filled in from the germline J gene. V and J are TRBV5-1 and TRBJ2-1, with 11 positions matching TRBD2. Germline V gene lookup returns CDR1 SGHRS and CDR2 YFSETQ. The V and J ends lost 0 bases and 5 bases, in that order; junction bases with no gene match: 16. CDR3 size: 20 residues. The CDR3 sequence is CASSLGQGFTSGSTHNEQFF. CDR3 DNA, as far as it was read: TGCGCCAGCAGCTTGGGACAGGGCTTTACTAGCGGGAGCACCCACAATGAG.

This clone showed up many times. Read data end 3 residues before the CDR3 end; the end is taken from the germline J gene. The chain links TRBV20-1 to TRBJ2-3, with a tentative D call TRBD2 (5 bases). The CDR3 is 16 residues long. Per germline, CDR1 DFQATT and CDR2 SNEGSKA (reference sequence). V lost 4 bases to trimming and J lost 4 bases, with 21 bases between them. The DNA read from the CDR3 is TGCAGTGCTATTATCCCCAGCCCCGGGGTGGCAGATACG. As protein: CSAIIPSPGVADT. Given in full, the CDR3 is CSAIIPSPGVADTQYF.

This clone was counted many times. The CDR3 end is not reached by the read, which stops 3 residues before it; the germline J gene fills it in. The chain carries TRBV4-1 and TRBJ2-5; D is perhaps TRBD1 (6 bases). Germline V CDR1 and CDR2: MGHRA, YSYEKL. The CDR3 runs 16 residues. Trimming pared 0 bases from V and 5 bases from J, leaving 16 bases between. CDR3 DNA, as far as it was read: TGCGCCAGCAGCCAAGAGGGTGGCTGGGGGCGGGAGACC. Its translation: CASSQEGGWGRET. The CDR3 as a whole reads CASSQEGGWGRETQYF.

There are many counts of this clone. From the germline J gene comes the end of the CDR3, since the read stops 3 residues before it. The chain uses TRBV14 and TRBJ2-3; 7 bases line up with TRBD1. Trimming cost V 1 base and J 0 bases; bases outside gene matches: 7. The CDR3 spans 17 residues. Germline values: CDR1 SGHDN, CDR2 FVKESK. Partial CDR3 DNA: TGTGCCAGCAGCCAAGCCGGGACAGTGTGGAGCACAGATACG. Encoded protein: CASSQAGTVWSTDT. The entire CDR3 protein is CASSQAGTVWSTDTQYF.

This clone was seen at least ten times. From the germline J gene comes the end of the CDR3, since the read stops 3 residues before it. V usage is TRBV12-3 or TRBV12-4 and J usage is TRBJ1-4, with TRBD1 as a possible D gene (5 bases). V was clipped by 3 bases and J by 8 bases, with 16 bases between them. The CDR3 is 15 amino acids. CDR3 DNA (partial): TGTGCCAGCAGTTTCGCGGGGCTCTCGTCCGAAAAA. Translated: CASSFAGLSSEK. The full CDR3 reads CASSFAGLSSEKLFF.

This clone was counted at least ten times. Read coverage stops 3 residues before the CDR3 terminus; the germline J gene supplies the remainder. The chain is built from TRBV14 and TRBJ1-6, with D possibly being TRBD1 (6 bases). V was trimmed by 4 bases and J by 9 bases, leaving 19 bases between them. Germline V gene data show CDR1 as SGHDN and CDR2 as FVKESK. The CDR3 consists of 16 residues. Incomplete CDR3 DNA: TGTGCCAGCAGCCCAACAGGGACGATCGGTTTTTCACCC. This encodes CASSPTGTIGFSP. The full CDR3 is CASSPTGTIGFSPLHF.

This clone was seen many times. The sequence runs out 3 residues before the end of the CDR3; the remainder is reconstructed from the germline J gene. The chain employs TRBV20-1 and TRBJ2-7; weak D call: TRBD1 (8 bases). There are 13 residues in the CDR3. Trimming cost V 5 bases and J 2 bases, with 13 bases left between them. Germline CDR1 DFQATT, CDR2 SNEGSKA (reference sequence). The CDR3 bases that were read are TGCAGTGCTGGGGGGGACAGGACCTACGAG. Residues: CSAGGDRTYE. The complete CDR3 protein is CSAGGDRTYEQYF.

Many counts were recorded for this clone. Sequencing ends 3 residues short of the CDR3 end; the germline J gene provides the rest. The chain joins TRBV7-3 to TRBJ2-1; no clear D. CDR3 length equals 13 residues. From germline, CDR1 is SGHTA and CDR2 FQGTGA. The ends were cut back, 5 bases at V and 6 bases at J, with 11 bases in the middle. The CDR3: CASSARLANEQFF. CDR3 DNA (partial): TGTGCCAGCAGCGCCCGACTGGCCAATGAG.

This clone has ten or more counts. The CDR3 end lies 3 residues beyond the end of the read and is filled in from the germline J gene. J is TRBJ2-1 and V is TRBV20-1; TRBD2 aligns across 8 bases. Per germline, CDR1 DFQATT and CDR2 SNEGSKA (reference sequence). The junction had 7 bases not matched to a gene; V was cut back by 6 bases and J by 3 bases. The CDR3 extends over 14 amino acids. The DNA read from the CDR3 is TGCAGTGCCAGAAGCGGGAGCAGCTACAATGAG. Translated: CSARSGSSYNE. The entire CDR3 sequence reads CSARSGSSYNEQFF.

This clone was recorded many times. The read ends 3 residues shy of where the CDR3 ends; the end is completed using the germline J gene. The rearrangement joins TRBV12-5 to TRBJ2-7; TRBD2 matches at 11 bases. Trimming cost V 0 bases and J 1 base; bases outside gene matches: 8. Germline V lookup: CDR1 LGHNT, CDR2 FRNRAP. The CDR3 spans 18 residues. This CDR3 is CASGLVRLAGGASYEQYF. The sequenced part of the CDR3 DNA is TGTGCTAGTGGTTTGGTACGTCTAGCGGGAGGTGCTTCCTACGAG. The full variable domain, its missing parts supplied by reference TRBV12-5 and TRBJ2-7, is DARVTQTPRHKVTEMGQEVTMRCQPILGHNTVFWYRQTMMQGLELLAYFRNRAPLDDSGMPKDRFSAEMPDATLATLKIQPSEPRDSAVYFCASGLVRLAGGASYEQYFGPGTRLTVT.

This clone was counted ten times or more. This chain's CDR3 is CASTLTAGGQSTGELFF. CDR3 DNA, as far as it was read: TGCGCCAGCACCCTTACGGCGGGAGGGCAGAGCACCGGGGAG. The V gene is TRBV5-1, the J gene TRBJ2-2; 9 bases map to TRBD2. The CDR3 end falls 3 residues outside the read, so it is completed with the germline J gene. The CDR3 consists of 17 residues. Germline V CDR1 and CDR2: SGHRS, YFSETQ. The ends lost 6 bases at V and 4 bases at J; junction bases unmatched: 13. Based on the CDR3 plus reference TRBV5-1 and TRBJ2-2, the full variable domain is KAGVTQTPRYLIKTRGQQVTLSCSPISGHRSVSWYQQTPGQGLQFLFEYFSETQRNKGNFPGRFSGRQFSNSRSEMNVSTLELGDSALYLCASTLTAGGQSTGELFFGEGSRLTVL.

This clone was counted at least ten times. This chain's CDR3 is CSANRLAGESGNEQFF. Partial CDR3 DNA: TGCAGTGCTAACCGACTAGCGGGAGAATCCGGCAATGAG. The V call is TRBV20-1, the J call TRBJ2-1, with 12 bases matching TRBD2. The read finishes 3 residues shy of the CDR3 end, and the germline J gene is used to complete it. The CDR3 is made up of 16 amino acids. The V segment lost 4 bases and the J segment 6 bases; nucleotides outside the gene matches: 10. Looked up from germline, CDR1 is DFQATT and CDR2 is SNEGSKA (reference sequence).

This clone showed up many times. The sequence runs out 3 residues before the end of the CDR3; the remainder is reconstructed from the germline J gene. The V call is TRBV20-1, the J call TRBJ2-1; TRBD2 aligns across 14 bases. Trimming removed 3 bases from V and 7 bases from J; junction bases left unmatched: 20. Per germline, CDR1 DFQATT and CDR2 SNEGSKA (reference sequence). This CDR3 comprises 20 residues. The part of the CDR3 DNA that was read is TGCAGTGCTAGTTTTTTTGGGAGACTAGCGGGAGGGCCTACGAGGAATGAG. It codes for CSASFFGRLAGGPTRNE. From start to end, the CDR3 is CSASFFGRLAGGPTRNEQFF.

There are a few counts of this clone. The read terminates 3 residues ahead of where the CDR3 ends, so the germline J gene completes it. The rearrangement links TRBV11-1 to TRBJ2-7; 8 bases are a match to TRBD2. J lost 6 bases, V lost 5 bases, and 6 bases had no gene match. Germline CDR1 and CDR2: SGHAT and FQDESV (reference sequence). The CDR3 is made up of 13 amino acids. This chain's CDR3 is CASSGTSVSEQYF. The DNA read from the CDR3 is TGTGCCAGCAGCGGGACTAGTGTCTCCGAG.

This clone was picked up many times. The read finishes 3 residues shy of the CDR3 end, and the germline J gene is used to complete it. The chain carries TRBV29-1 and TRBJ1-4, with D maybe TRBD1 (5 bases). This CDR3 contains 11 residues. Germline CDR1 reads SQVTM; CDR2 reads ANQGSEA. Here the CDR3 reads CSAKQALKLFF. The DNA read from the CDR3 is TGCAGCGCTAAACAGGCTTTGAAA. Full variable domain (remainder filled in from reference TRBV29-1 and TRBJ1-4): SAVISQKPSRDICQRGTSLTIQCQVDSQVTMMFWYRQQPGQSLTLIATANQGSEATYESGFVIDKFPISRPNLTFSTLTVSNMSPEDSSIYLCSAKQALKLFFGSGTQLSVL.

This clone was recorded many times. Read data end 3 residues before the CDR3 end; the end is taken from the germline J gene. The chain recombines TRBV6-2 or TRBV6-3 with TRBJ2-3; TRBD2 matches 11 bases. The V gene end was trimmed by 6 bases and the J gene end by 2 bases; junction bases not matched to a gene: 7. CDR3 length equals 16 residues. Germline values: CDR1 MNHEY, CDR2 SVGEGT. The CDR3 here is CASRPPSGGNTDTQYF. CDR3 DNA (partial): TGTGCCAGCAGGCCCCCTAGCGGGGGGAACACAGATACG.

This clone was detected many times. The part of the CDR3 DNA that was read is TGCAGTGCGCGGACTAGCGTGTCCTACAATGAG. Its protein product is CSARTSVSYNE. The whole CDR3 protein is CSARTSVSYNEQFF. The gene calls are TRBV20-1 and TRBJ2-1, with 9 positions matching TRBD2. The read falls 3 residues short of the CDR3 end, and the missing part is taken from the germline J gene. Per germline, CDR1 DFQATT and CDR2 SNEGSKA (reference sequence). V was clipped by 6 bases and J by 1 base; unmatched bases: 4. The CDR3 spans 14 residues.